The 14 T cell receptor beta chains listed next were all sequenced from one sample in a study of low-dose radiotherapy and immunotherapy resistance in tumors. TRAV- and TRBV-specific primers were used for first-strand cDNA, which covered alpha and beta chains. Over roughly 18 PCR cycles, TCRs were amplified from a constant-region primer and V-primer adapter. TCRdb re-called the reads through MiXCR, storing one row per CDR3 protein. The table lists about 12,000 distinct CDR3 sequences, under 85% of them singletons. The receptors come from a human donor with advanced metastatic prostate, ovarian, gallbladder or colorectal cancer (not recorded which). This table probably holds off-target reads from a library built for another chain.

The V call is TRBV20-1, the J call TRBJ1-6, with D possibly TRBD1 on 6 matching bases. The CDR3 sequence is 14 residues long. Per germline, CDR1 DFQATT and CDR2 SNEGSKA (reference sequence). V was cut by 7 bases and J by 6 bases, with 16 bases left in between. In nucleotides, the CDR3 is TGCAGTGGGAGGTCGGCGGGGGCTAATTCACCCCTCCACTTT. Amino acids: CSGRSAGANSPLHF.

This clonotype was seen once. V and J are TRBV28 and TRBJ2-5; maybe TRBD2 (6 bases). V was pared by 3 bases and J by 5 bases, with 16 bases between. This CDR3 is 15 amino acids long. Looked up from germline, CDR1 is MDHEN and CDR2 is SYDVKM. The chain's CDR3 is CASSLRGGSWETQYF. CDR3 bases: TGTGCCAGCAGTTTGCGGGGCGGTTCTTGGGAGACCCAGTACTTC.

Only a few counts were recorded for this clonotype. The chain links TRBV5-6 to TRBJ2-1; no definite D call. CDR1 is SGHDT, CDR2 YYEEEE, per germline. V lost 4 bases and J lost 3, with 11 bases in between. CDR3 length: 14 amino acids. CDR3 DNA: TGTGCCAGCAGCCCTCTCCCTATCTACAATGAGCAGTTCTTC. Translated: CASSPLPIYNEQFF.

This clonotype was observed a handful of times. The rearrangement joins TRBV29-1 to TRBJ2-1, with D tentatively TRBD1 (5 bases). The CDR3 loop spans 12 amino acids. The V end was cut by 0 bases, the J end by 7 bases, with 7 bases between. Germline CDR1 reads SQVTM; CDR2 reads ANQGSEA. Written as DNA, the CDR3 is TGCAGCGTTGAAGACAGGGCTAATGAGCAGTTCTTC. Translating it yields CSVEDRANEQFF.

This clonotype turned up a few times. The chain carries TRBV28 and TRBJ2-7, with 9 bases lining up with TRBD1. Trimming removed 7 bases from V and 1 base from J; junction bases left unmatched: 8. The CDR3 consists of 15 residues. Germline CDR1 reads MDHEN; CDR2 reads SYDVKM. CDR3 loop: CASTSGTGFSYEQYF. The DNA of the CDR3 is TGTGCCAGCACCTCCGGGACAGGGTTTTCCTACGAGCAGTACTTC.

V and J are TRBV28 and TRBJ1-1; D is unresolved. Germline V gives CDR1 MDHEN, CDR2 SYDVKM. CDR3 length: 14 amino acids. V dropped 6 bases and J dropped 0 bases, with 11 bases sitting between them. As DNA, the CDR3 is TGTGCCAGCAGAAAAGGACGTTTGAACACTGAAGCTTTCTTT. This sequence encodes CASRKGRLNTEAFF. Based on the CDR3 plus reference TRBV28 and TRBJ1-1, the full variable domain is DVKVTQSSRYLVKRTGEKVFLECVQDMDHENMFWYRQDPGLGLRLIYFSYDVKMKEKGDIPEGYSVSREKKERFSLILESASTNQTSMYLCASRKGRLNTEAFFGQGTRLTVV.

The chain combines TRBV4-2 with TRBJ2-5; D call uncertain. Trimming removed 1 base from V and 4 bases from J, with 7 bases in between. The CDR3 contains 13 residues. CDR1 LGHNA and CDR2 YNFKEQ come from the germline V gene. The CDR3 reads CASSQAPVETQYF. The CDR3 DNA reads as TGTGCCAGCAGCCAAGCTCCGGTAGAGACCCAGTACTTC.

The genes are TRBV12-3 or TRBV12-4 and TRBJ2-2, with D perhaps matching TRBD1 (6 bases). The CDR3 sequence is 14 residues long. The germline V and J ends were trimmed by 7 bases and 6 bases, with 15 bases remaining between them. The CDR3 sequence is CASIIGTTAGELFF. DNA of the CDR3: TGTGCCAGCATCATCGGGACAACGGCCGGGGAGCTGTTTTTT.

The chain recombines TRBV27 with TRBJ2-1; 8 bases align to TRBD1. This CDR3 region has 14 residues. Germline trimming cut 4 bases from V and 6 bases from J; bases unmatched to any gene: 5. Germline V gene lookup returns CDR1 MNHEY and CDR2 SMNVEV (reference sequence). The CDR3 loop reads CASSSRDRFNEQFF. In DNA, the CDR3 is TGTGCCAGCAGTTCGAGGGACAGGTTCAATGAGCAGTTCTTC.

The rearrangement links TRBV28 to TRBJ1-1, with TRBD1 as a possible D gene (5 bases). The CDR3 is 14 amino acids. Germline V gives CDR1 MDHEN, CDR2 SYDVKM. Trimming stripped 7 bases from V and 1 base from J, with 13 bases between. The CDR3 DNA is TGTGCCAGCATCGGGGCAGGGCCGAACACTGAAGCTTTCTTT. The encoded protein is CASIGAGPNTEAFF.

The chain employs TRBV10-3 and TRBJ2-2; TRBD2 matches at 8 bases. Trimming took 0 bases from V and 0 from J; bases not matched to a gene: 9. This CDR3 region has 19 residues. Germline CDR1 ENHRY, CDR2 SYGVKD. CDR3 DNA: TGTGCCATCAGTGAGTCGAAACTAGCGGAAACTTCGAACACCGGGGAGCTGTTTTTT. Protein sequence: CAISESKLAETSNTGELFF.

Only one count was recorded for this clonotype. At one boundary the junction diverges from the germline segment, which might be a read error. This chain links TRBV5-3 with TRBJ1-1; D gene unclear. TRBV5-3 is reported as an ORF; its role is uncertain. This CDR3 comprises 13 residues. The CDR3, as DNA: TGTGCCAGCAGCTTGGGAGGGTTCACTGAAGCTTTCTTT. Its translation: CASSLGGFTEAFF.

The rearrangement joins TRBV5-1 to TRBJ2-7; D might be TRBD2 (6 bases). Germline V gene lookup returns CDR1 SGHRS and CDR2 YFSETQ. V was cut by 7 bases and J by 2 bases, with 16 bases left in between. This CDR3 contains 14 residues. The CDR3 spells CASGIEGTPYEQYF. The CDR3 DNA follows: TGCGCCAGCGGAATTGAGGGGACTCCCTACGAGCAGTACTTC.

V gene TRBV3-1 combines with J gene TRBJ2-5; 7 nucleotides line up with TRBD2. CDR1 is LGHDT, CDR2 YNNKEL, per germline (reference sequence). CDR3 size: 16 residues. V shed 3 bases, J shed 1 base, and the junction held 8 bases outside the gene matches. The CDR3 loop is CASSQLTSGTQETQYF. The CDR3 coding sequence is TGTGCCAGCAGCCAGTTAACCAGCGGGACCCAAGAGACCCAGTACTTC.